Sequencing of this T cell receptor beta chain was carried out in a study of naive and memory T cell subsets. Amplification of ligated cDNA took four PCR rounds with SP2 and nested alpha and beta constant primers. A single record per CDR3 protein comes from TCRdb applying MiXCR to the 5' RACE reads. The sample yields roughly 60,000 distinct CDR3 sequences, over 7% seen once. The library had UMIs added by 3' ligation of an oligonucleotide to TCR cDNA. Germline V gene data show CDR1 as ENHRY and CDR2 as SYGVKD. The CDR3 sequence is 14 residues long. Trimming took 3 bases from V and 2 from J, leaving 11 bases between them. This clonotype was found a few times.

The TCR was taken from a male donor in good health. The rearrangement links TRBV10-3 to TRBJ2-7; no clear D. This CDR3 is CAISDFTETYEQYF. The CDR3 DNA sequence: TGTGCCATCAGTGACTTTACAGAGACCTACGAGCAGTACTTC.